The clone carrying this T cell receptor beta chain was seen more than once but under ten times. What it binds is not known. CDR3 length: 15 amino acids. V shed 1 base, J shed 6 bases, and the junction held 2 bases outside the gene matches. The germline gives CDR1 SEHNR, CDR2 FQNEAQ (reference sequence). The data belong to a study of cytomegalovirus exposure and HLA in healthy donors. General study findings and limits: As a later analysis revealed, most CMV-associated TCR beta chains appeared HLA-restricted. A highly shared variant cluster was judged a likely technical artifact.

This PCR relied on a set of 60 Vbeta primers and 13 Jbeta primers. Assay: immunoSEQ multiplex PCR; the TCRdb copy retains only in-frame clones and omits some. This table holds around 120,000 clones, roughly 79% found once. The sequence was obtained from a woman aged 25 to 39 in good health and CMV-seronegative. The sequenced sample was PBMCs. V usage is TRBV7-9 and J usage is TRBJ2-1; 11 nucleotides line up with TRBD2. The CDR3 bases are TGTGCCAGCAGCTTAGGACTAGCGGGGACCAATGAGCAGTTCTTC. Protein sequence: CASSLGLAGTNEQFF.